The 9 T cell receptor beta chains reported below all come from one sample, sequenced in a study of STAT5B mutations in CD4+ large granular lymphocyte leukemia. Only in-frame clones appear in the TCRdb table, and some are missing; sequencing was by immunoSEQ multiplex PCR. The sample gives 25,000 to 35,000 clones, 74% of which show up once; roughly 0.29% is in the top ten. Sample: CD4+ T cells from blood buffy coats. Receptors were obtained from a human donor in good health.

The gene calls are TRBV1 and TRBJ1-1; the table's D gene call, TRBD1, was not cross checked with the DNA. TRBV1 is described as a pseudogene. This CDR3 has 16 residues. CDR3 DNA sequence: TGCACCAGCAGCCAATTAGCTAGGGACAGACCCCGGGAAGCTTTCTTT. It specifies CTSSQLARDRPREAFF.

CDR3 nucleotides: TGTGCCAGCAGCCTGGGACAGATTGCTAACTATGGCTACACCTTC. This encodes CASSLGQIANYGYTF. The chain uses TRBV11-2 and TRBJ1-2; 7 bases fit TRBD1. Germline CDR1 and CDR2: SGHAT and FQNNGV. The CDR3 sequence is 15 residues long. J was trimmed by 0 bases and V by 5 bases; bases with no gene match: 6.

This chain joins TRBV6-6 and TRBJ1-2; D remains ambiguous. Between the trimmed V and J ends, which lost 7 bases and 3 bases, there was a span of 15 bases. There are 14 residues in the CDR3. Germline CDR1 and CDR2: MNHNY and SVGAGI (reference sequence). The CDR3 nucleotides read TGTGCCAGCACCCCCCGATTCGAGTACTATGGCTACACCTTC. Protein product: CASTPRFEYYGYTF.

The V gene is TRBV28, the J gene TRBJ1-4; D is ambiguous. Germline V CDR1 and CDR2: MDHEN, SYDVKM. The CDR3 loop spans 15 amino acids. Trimming stripped 7 bases from V and 8 bases from J, with 20 bases between. The chain's CDR3 is CASTSGGVWGEKLFF. CDR3 nucleotide sequence: TGTGCCAGCACCTCTGGTGGGGTGTGGGGAGAAAAACTGTTTTTT.

This chain joins TRBV5-1 and TRBJ2-3, with D perhaps given as TRBD1 or TRBD2 (5 bases each). Per the germline V gene, CDR1 is SGHRS and CDR2 is YFSETQ. This CDR3 is built from 13 residues. Trimming left V 4 bases short and J 5 bases short, with 11 bases between. CDR3 amino acids: CASSGGRGDTQYF. The CDR3 DNA follows: TGCGCCAGCAGCGGGGGTAGGGGAGATACGCAGTATTTT.

The rearrangement links TRBV6-6 to TRBJ2-3, with TRBD2 matching 9 bases. V lost 6 bases and J lost 2; bases outside the gene matches: 6. There are 15 residues in the CDR3. Germline loops: CDR1 MNHNY, CDR2 SVGAGI (reference sequence). DNA for the CDR3: TGTGCCAGCAGCGGCGGACTAGCGACCACAGATACGCAGTATTTT. This gives the protein CASSGGLATTDTQYF.

The chain links TRBV4-3 to TRBJ1-2; a possible D gene is TRBD1 (6 bases). Germline assignment: CDR1 LGHNA and CDR2 YSLEER. Trimming took 4 bases from V and 3 from J, leaving 12 bases between them. The CDR3 is made up of 14 amino acids. CDR3 sequence reads: CASSPGAGDYGYTF. CDR3 DNA: TGCGCCAGCAGCCCAGGGGCCGGGGACTATGGCTACACCTTC.

This chain uses TRBV7-9 with TRBJ1-6; D call uncertain. Germline V gives CDR1 SEHNR, CDR2 FQNEAQ (reference sequence). Trimming pared 2 bases from V and 7 bases from J, leaving 15 bases between. This CDR3 is built from 16 residues. Written as DNA, the CDR3 is TGTGCCAGCAGCTTATCTACGGCACACAACAATTCACCCCTCCACTTT. It codes for CASSLSTAHNNSPLHF.

This clone came up a few times. The rearrangement joins TRBV27 to TRBJ2-5; 9 positions agree with TRBD1. The CDR3 is 14 amino acids. Germline CDR1 reads MNHEY; CDR2 reads SMNVEV (reference sequence). Losses at the gene ends were 5 bases for V and 5 bases for J; bases not matched to a gene: 6. The CDR3, as DNA: TGTGCCAGCAGTCCACGTACAGGGGGCGAGACCCAGTACTTC. This encodes CASSPRTGGETQYF.